Below are 4 T cell receptor beta chains sequenced from a single sample in a study of OX40 agonist ivuxolimab in advanced cancers. The table came from immunoSEQ multiplex PCR; TCRdb's copy has only in-frame clones and leaves some out. The sample yields tens of thousands of clones, 70% to 90% seen once. Here the sequenced sample was CD4+ or CD8+ T cells sorted from blood, taken in a trial of the OX40 agonist ivuxolimab. These receptors were obtained from an adult with an advanced solid tumor such as melanoma, head and neck, liver or kidney cancer.

The V call is TRBV6-5, the J call TRBJ2-7; D remains ambiguous. This CDR3 is 11 amino acids long. Germline CDR1 and CDR2: MNHEY and SVGAGI. Between the trimmed V and J ends, which lost 6 bases and 5 bases, there was a span of 8 bases. For the CDR3, the DNA is TGTGCCAGCAGCGATCGGCACGAGCAGTACTTC. Translated: CASSDRHEQYF.

This chain uses TRBV7-3 with TRBJ2-6; D ambiguous. V was pared by 0 bases and J by 2 bases, with 8 bases between. The CDR3 has 16 amino acids. Germline V lookup: CDR1 SGHTA, CDR2 FQGTGA. CDR3 loop: CASSLTMEAGANVLTF. The DNA for the CDR3 is TGTGCCAGCAGCTTAACTATGGAAGCTGGGGCCAACGTCCTGACTTTC. Full variable domain (rest looked up from reference TRBV7-3 and TRBJ2-6): GAGVSQTPSNKVTEKGKYVELRCDPISGHTALYWYRQSLGQGPEFLIYFQGTGAADDSGLPNDRFFAVRPEGSVSTLKIQRTERGDSAVYLCASSLTMEAGANVLTFGAGSRLTVL.

The J gene is TRBJ2-4, the V gene TRBV18; D may be TRBD1 or TRBD2 (6 bases each). Germline-derived CDR1 and CDR2 are KGHSH and LQKENI. V dropped 1 base and J dropped 0 bases, with 10 bases sitting between them. The CDR3 loop spans 16 amino acids. CDR3 sequence (DNA): TGTGCCAGCTCACCACGTGGGGGGCAAGCCAAAAACATTCAGTACTTC. Its protein product is CASSPRGGQAKNIQYF.

This sequence joins TRBV28 and TRBJ2-7; D might be TRBD2 (5 bases). Germline lookup yields CDR1 MDHEN and CDR2 SYDVKM. This CDR3 has 12 residues. Deletions cut 2 bases from V and 7 bases from J, with 9 bases between. The CDR3 spells CASSLSREEQYF. The CDR3, as DNA: TGTGCCAGCAGTTTAAGCCGGGAAGAGCAGTACTTC. The whole variable domain, remainder taken from reference TRBV28 and TRBJ2-7, is DVKVTQSSRYLVKRTGEKVFLECVQDMDHENMFWYRQDPGLGLRLIYFSYDVKMKEKGDIPEGYSVSREKKERFSLILESASTNQTSMYLCASSLSREEQYFGPGTRLTVT.